This T cell receptor beta chain was profiled in a study of OX40 agonist ivuxolimab in advanced cancers. Notes on the research overall: Ivuxolimab was a fully human IgG2 agonistic monoclonal antibody targeting the costimulatory receptor OX40 (CD134). Intravenous ivuxolimab was administered to patients every 2 weeks at six dose levels: 0.01, 0.1, 0.3, 1.5, 3 and 10 mg/kg. Of the roughly 51 dose-escalation patients, hepatocellular carcinoma was present in around 20, melanoma in roughly 15, renal cell carcinoma in 9 and head and neck cancer in 9. In the dose-escalation cohort, approximately 83% of patients were male, and the mean age was around 65 years with a range of about 20 to 80. Prior anti-PD-1, anti-PD-L1 or anti-CTLA-4 therapy was permitted, and roughly two fifths of dose-escalation patients had received checkpoint inhibitors. Three dose-escalation patients achieved partial responses, one with hepatocellular carcinoma and two with cutaneous melanoma. Peripheral TCRbeta sequencing aimed to test whether ivuxolimab altered TCR sequence diversity and caused clonal T-cell expansion. The paper reports the monotherapy dose-escalation portion (N of about 47 patients) of the phase I ivuxolimab trial. The full study reports these points: Partial responders in the 0.1-3.0 mg/kg groups had among the lowest normalized peripheral clonal expansion, especially among CD8+ T cells. After ivuxolimab, expanded clones were on average more numerous among CD8+ T cells than among CD4+ T cells. Which antigens the clonally expanded peripheral T cells were specific for was not determined. Low levels of normalized T-cell clonal expansion were also seen in some patients who did not respond. At doses of 0.1 to 3.0 mg/kg, clonal expansion of both CD4+ and CD8+ T cells in blood was seen between baseline and week 6.

Concerning this clone: Its specific antigen is unknown. No much larger clonotype is one base removed from it; base qualities were not supplied.

To sequence the TCRbeta CDR3 region, genomic DNA was isolated from the sorted cells. The immunoSEQ Assay was used to sequence the TCRbeta CDR3 regions. TCRdb stores this immuneACCESS table with in-frame sequences only. Part of the clones is absent; in the studies checked, under half of the shortfall reflects unresolved V genes, and no reason is known for the rest. The sample includes about 53,000 clones, with around 84% observed a single time. The ten biggest clones cover about 13% of the sample. The CDR3 sequence holds 16 residues, the cysteine and phenylalanine included. Kept here is only the CDR3 DNA, which spans 48 bases and is read in frame from base 1. Trimming removed 3 bases from V and 6 bases from J; the gene matches leave 10 bases unexplained. Reading the germline V gene gives CDR1 MGHRA and CDR2 YSYEKL. Patients with a history of autoimmune disease or receiving systemic immunosuppression were excluded from the trial. In every dose cohort, peripheral blood was drawn for TCR sequencing at baseline, cycle 4 day 1, and cycle 7 day 1. Samples were obtained from an open-label, multicenter, first-in-human phase I dose-escalation trial of ivuxolimab. Adults with locally advanced or metastatic head and neck squamous cell, hepatocellular, melanoma or renal cell carcinoma were enrolled in the trial. CD4+ and CD8+ T cells were sorted separately from peripheral blood before TCR sequencing.

Recombination linked TRBV4-1 to TRBJ1-5, and 8 junctional nucleotides match TRBD1. The receptor's source is an adult with an advanced solid tumor such as melanoma, head and neck, liver or kidney cancer. The sample in question was CD4+ or CD8+ T cells sorted from blood, obtained in a trial of the OX40 agonist ivuxolimab. The CDR3 protein: CASSHLQGGSGQPQHF. In nucleotide form, the sequence is TGCGCCAGCAGCCACCTACAGGGGGGTTCCGGTCAGCCCCAGCATTTT.